The rows below give T cell receptor beta chains drawn from one sample of a study of control samples from healthy donors and cancer patients. TCRdb's copy holds only in-frame clones and misses some; the assay was immunoSEQ multiplex PCR. Among over 100,000 clones listed, roughly 90% were seen once. The sample was blood. The receptors here all came from a woman aged 45 to 65 in good health. Each CDR3 is given with its conserved first and last residue. Each record gives: V gene, D gene, J gene, clone size, CDR3 protein, CDR3 DNA. D genes are given only for firm matches. The size field is filled for only some rows; it gives once, few, many or a size class.

TRBV24-1	NA	TRBJ2-1	NA	CATSDGDTYNEQFF	TGTGCCACCAGTGACGGGGACACCTACAATGAGCAGTTCTTC
TRBV7-2	NA	TRBJ1-1	once	CASSVTRVRTEAFF	TGTGCCAGCAGCGTAACCAGGGTTCGGACTGAAGCTTTCTTT
TRBV12-3/TRBV12-4	TRBD1	TRBJ1-2	NA	CASQGALGGYTF	TGTGCCAGCCAGGGGGCCCTGGGGGGCTACACCTTC
TRBV29-1	TRBD1	TRBJ1-2	once	CSVGDRGYGYTF	TGCAGCGTGGGGGACAGGGGCTATGGCTACACCTTC
TRBV29-1	TRBD1	TRBJ1-4	NA	CSVTGTGGAGEKLFF	TGCAGCGTTACCGGGACAGGGGGCGCCGGGGAAAAACTGTTTTTT
TRBV5-4	NA	TRBJ1-1	once	CASSVGGNTEAFF	TGTGCCAGCAGCGTGGGGGGGAACACTGAAGCTTTCTTT
TRBV6-1	NA	TRBJ1-5	NA	CASSERWRGQPQHF	TGTGCCAGCAGTGAACGGTGGCGGGGTCAGCCCCAGCATTTT
TRBV6-1	NA	TRBJ1-4	NA	CASSENNLPGRQKEKLFF	TGTGCCAGCAGTGAAAACAACCTCCCGGGACGCCAAAAAGAAAAACTGTTTTTT
TRBV18	NA	TRBJ1-6	NA	CASSPPGTYNSPLHF	TGTGCCAGCTCACCACCCGGAACGTATAATTCACCCCTCCACTTT
TRBV6-6	NA	TRBJ2-3	NA	CASSFRGAGTDTQYF	TGTGCCAGCAGTTTCAGGGGAGCGGGCACAGATACGCAGTATTTT
TRBV6-4	NA	TRBJ1-2	NA	CASRADSSPGYGYTF	TGTGCCAGCAGAGCCGACAGCTCCCCGGGCTATGGCTACACCTTC
TRBV5-1	TRBD1	TRBJ1-4	NA	CASSRGDSRREKLFF	TGCGCCAGCAGTAGGGGGGACAGTCGGAGAGAAAAACTGTTTTTT